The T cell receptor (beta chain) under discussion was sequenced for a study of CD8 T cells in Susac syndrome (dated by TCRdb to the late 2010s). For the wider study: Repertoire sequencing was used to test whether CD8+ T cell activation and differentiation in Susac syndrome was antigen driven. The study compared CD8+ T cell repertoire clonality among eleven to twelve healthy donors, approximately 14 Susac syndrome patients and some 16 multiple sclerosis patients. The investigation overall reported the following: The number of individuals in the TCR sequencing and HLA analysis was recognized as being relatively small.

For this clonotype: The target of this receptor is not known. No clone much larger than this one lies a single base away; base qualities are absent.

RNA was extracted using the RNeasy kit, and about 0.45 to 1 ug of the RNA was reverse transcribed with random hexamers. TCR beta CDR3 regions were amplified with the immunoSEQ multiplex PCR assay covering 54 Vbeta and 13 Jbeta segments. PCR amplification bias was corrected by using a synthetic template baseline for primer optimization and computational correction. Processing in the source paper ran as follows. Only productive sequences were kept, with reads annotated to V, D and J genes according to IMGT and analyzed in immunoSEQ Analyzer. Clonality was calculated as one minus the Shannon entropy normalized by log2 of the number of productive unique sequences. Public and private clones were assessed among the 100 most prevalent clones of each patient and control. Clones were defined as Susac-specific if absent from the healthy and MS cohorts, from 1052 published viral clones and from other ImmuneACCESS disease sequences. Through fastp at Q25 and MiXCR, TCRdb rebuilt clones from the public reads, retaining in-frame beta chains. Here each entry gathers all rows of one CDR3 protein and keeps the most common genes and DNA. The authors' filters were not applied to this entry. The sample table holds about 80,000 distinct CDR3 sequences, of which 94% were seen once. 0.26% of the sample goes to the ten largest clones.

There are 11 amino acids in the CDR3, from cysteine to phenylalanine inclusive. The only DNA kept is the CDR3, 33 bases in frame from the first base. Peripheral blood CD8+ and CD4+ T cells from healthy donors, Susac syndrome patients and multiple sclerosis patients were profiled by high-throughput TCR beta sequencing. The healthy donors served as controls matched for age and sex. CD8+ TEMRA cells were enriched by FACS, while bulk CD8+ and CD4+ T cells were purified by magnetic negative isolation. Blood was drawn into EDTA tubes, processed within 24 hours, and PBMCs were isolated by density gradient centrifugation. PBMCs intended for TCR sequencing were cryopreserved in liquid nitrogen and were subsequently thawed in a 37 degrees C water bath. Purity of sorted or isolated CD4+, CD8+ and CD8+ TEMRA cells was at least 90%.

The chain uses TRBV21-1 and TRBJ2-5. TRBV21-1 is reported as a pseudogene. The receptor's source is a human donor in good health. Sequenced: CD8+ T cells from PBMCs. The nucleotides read TGTGCCAGCCGGACCACTAAATGGAAACACTTC. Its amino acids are CASRTTKWKHF.